The present T cell receptor (beta chain) was sequenced within a study of OX40 agonist ivuxolimab in advanced cancers. Trimming removed 5 bases from V and 4 bases from J; junction bases left unmatched: 10. This CDR3 is 15 amino acids long. CDR1 SEHNR and CDR2 FQNEAQ come from the germline V gene (reference sequence). Libraries were prepared by immunoSEQ multiplex PCR; TCRdb keeps only in-frame clonotypes and omits some of them. The sample records around 30,000 clones, 90% being singletons. This TCR was recovered from an adult with an advanced solid tumor such as melanoma, head and neck, liver or kidney cancer. Specimen: CD4+ or CD8+ T cells sorted from blood, collected in a trial of the OX40 agonist ivuxolimab. V is TRBV7-9 and J is TRBJ1-2; 7 bases agree with TRBD1. CDR3: CASSNPTGNLYGYTF. CDR3 nucleotide sequence: TGTGCCAGCAGCAACCCGACAGGGAATCTCTATGGCTACACCTTC.